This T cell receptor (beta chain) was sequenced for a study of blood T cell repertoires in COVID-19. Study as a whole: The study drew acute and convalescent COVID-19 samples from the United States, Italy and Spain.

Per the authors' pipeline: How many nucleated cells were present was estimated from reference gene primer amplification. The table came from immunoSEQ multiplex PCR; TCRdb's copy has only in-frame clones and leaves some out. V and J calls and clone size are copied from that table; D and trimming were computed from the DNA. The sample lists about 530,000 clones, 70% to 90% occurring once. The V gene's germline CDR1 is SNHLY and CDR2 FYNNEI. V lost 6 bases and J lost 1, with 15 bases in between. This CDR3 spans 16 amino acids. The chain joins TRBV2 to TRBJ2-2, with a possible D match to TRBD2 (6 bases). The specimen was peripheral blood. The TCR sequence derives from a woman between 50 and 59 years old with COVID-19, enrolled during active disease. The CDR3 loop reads CASSKEAGLNTGELFF. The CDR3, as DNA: TGTGCCAGCAGCAAAGAGGCGGGGCTGAACACCGGGGAGCTGTTTTTT.